A single sample gave rise to the 10 T cell receptor beta chains below, sequenced in a study of blood T cells in healthy people across ages. Combining a sample-barcoded 5' primer with a J-beta primer mix, a second PCR ran for roughly 6 to 12 cycles. MiXCR, applied by TCRdb to the 5' RACE reads, yields one record per CDR3 protein. The table has 550,000 to 750,000 distinct CDR3 sequences, more than 20% seen once. Sequenced input: blood. The receptors were gathered from a man aged 65 to 85 in good health.

This clonotype was seen more than once but under ten times. The rearrangement joins TRBV20-1 to TRBJ2-5, with D perhaps being TRBD1 or TRBD2 (5 bases each). Germline V lookup: CDR1 DFQATT, CDR2 SNEGSKA (reference sequence). The V gene lost 3 bases and the J gene lost 7 bases, with 18 bases spanning the gap. The CDR3 spans 14 residues. CDR3 protein: CSASEGPIRGTQYF. The CDR3 DNA reads TGCAGTGCTAGTGAGGGACCAATACGTGGGACCCAGTACTTC.

The chain links TRBV3-1 to TRBJ1-1; D gene ambiguous. The CDR3 is made up of 13 amino acids. The germline V gene encodes CDR1 LGHDT and CDR2 YNNKEL (reference sequence). V dropped 3 bases and J dropped 6 bases, with 11 bases sitting between them. CDR3 bases: TGTGCCAGCAGCCACCCGGGAGGGTCTGAAGCTTTCTTT. Protein product: CASSHPGGSEAFF.

In this sample, this clonotype turned up a few times. The V call is TRBV27, the J call TRBJ2-7; D is possibly TRBD2 (5 bases). With 7 bases removed from V and 0 bases from J, the gap between germline ends came to 13 bases. The CDR3 loop spans 14 amino acids. Germline V gene lookup returns CDR1 MNHEY and CDR2 SMNVEV (reference sequence). CDR3 DNA: TGTGCCAGCAAGGCGGGTGCCCTCTCCTACGAGCAGTACTTC. Its translation: CASKAGALSYEQYF.

This clonotype was counted a few times. V usage is TRBV12-3 or TRBV12-4 and J usage is TRBJ2-2; TRBD1 is a possible D gene (5 bases). V was trimmed by 5 bases and J by 2 bases, leaving 12 bases between them. This CDR3 region has 15 residues. In nucleotides, the CDR3 is TGTGCCAGCAGTGGCCGACAGAGAAACACCGGGGAGCTGTTTTTT. Translating gives CASSGRQRNTGELFF.

The V and J genes are TRBV29-1 and TRBJ2-7; 9 bases are a match to TRBD1. Germline assignment: CDR1 SQVTM and CDR2 ANQGSEA. This CDR3 contains 13 residues. The V segment lost 5 bases and the J segment 4 bases; nucleotides outside the gene matches: 6. CDR3 bases: TGCAGCGTTCAGGGACAGGGATTTTACGAGCAGTACTTC. Translation: CSVQGQGFYEQYF.

This clonotype was counted only a few times. The chain combines TRBV7-9 with TRBJ2-7, with a possible D match to TRBD1 (5 bases). The CDR3 length is 15 residues. Trimming pared 1 base from V and 2 bases from J, leaving 12 bases between. Germline-derived CDR1 and CDR2 are SEHNR and FQNEAQ (reference sequence). CDR3 DNA: TGTGCCAGCAGCTTAGGGATGACAGTCACCTACGAGCAGTACTTC. It specifies CASSLGMTVTYEQYF.

The chain uses TRBV29-1 and TRBJ2-1, with 8 bases that match TRBD1. Germline trimming cut 7 bases from V and 4 bases from J; bases unmatched to any gene: 3. This CDR3 is built from 12 residues. Germline values: CDR1 SQVTM, CDR2 ANQGSEA. CDR3 in amino acids: CSAGQVYNEQFF. CDR3 DNA sequence: TGCAGCGCGGGACAGGTTTACAATGAGCAGTTCTTC.

The chain couples TRBV3-1 to TRBJ2-5; a weak D match, TRBD2 (5 bases). The J call is uncertain, as TRBJ2-1 better fits the DNA end. This CDR3 has 15 residues. Germline CDR1 and CDR2: LGHDT and YNNKEL (reference sequence). CDR3 in DNA: TGTGCCAGCAGCCCCCCGTTACGCGGGCCTGGTGAGCAGTTCTTC. It specifies CASSPPLRGPGEQFF.

The chain employs TRBV24-1 and TRBJ2-2; weak D call: TRBD2 (6 bases). Trimming removed 6 bases from V and 1 base from J, with 8 bases in between. Germline CDR1 and CDR2: KGHDR and SFDVKD. The CDR3 is 14 residues long. The CDR3 region is CATSNSGNTGELFF. The CDR3 bases are TGTGCCACCAGTAATAGCGGGAACACCGGGGAGCTGTTTTTT.

This clonotype has more than one count but fewer than ten. This rearrangement joins TRBV5-5 to TRBJ2-1, with no clear D. Germline V gene data show CDR1 as SGHKS and CDR2 as YYEKEE (reference sequence). The CDR3 is 16 amino acids. Trimming pared 2 bases from V and 0 bases from J, leaving 12 bases between. DNA for the CDR3: TGTGCCAGCAGCTTTACGGTCAGCAACTCCTACAATGAGCAGTTCTTC. Its protein is CASSFTVSNSYNEQFF.